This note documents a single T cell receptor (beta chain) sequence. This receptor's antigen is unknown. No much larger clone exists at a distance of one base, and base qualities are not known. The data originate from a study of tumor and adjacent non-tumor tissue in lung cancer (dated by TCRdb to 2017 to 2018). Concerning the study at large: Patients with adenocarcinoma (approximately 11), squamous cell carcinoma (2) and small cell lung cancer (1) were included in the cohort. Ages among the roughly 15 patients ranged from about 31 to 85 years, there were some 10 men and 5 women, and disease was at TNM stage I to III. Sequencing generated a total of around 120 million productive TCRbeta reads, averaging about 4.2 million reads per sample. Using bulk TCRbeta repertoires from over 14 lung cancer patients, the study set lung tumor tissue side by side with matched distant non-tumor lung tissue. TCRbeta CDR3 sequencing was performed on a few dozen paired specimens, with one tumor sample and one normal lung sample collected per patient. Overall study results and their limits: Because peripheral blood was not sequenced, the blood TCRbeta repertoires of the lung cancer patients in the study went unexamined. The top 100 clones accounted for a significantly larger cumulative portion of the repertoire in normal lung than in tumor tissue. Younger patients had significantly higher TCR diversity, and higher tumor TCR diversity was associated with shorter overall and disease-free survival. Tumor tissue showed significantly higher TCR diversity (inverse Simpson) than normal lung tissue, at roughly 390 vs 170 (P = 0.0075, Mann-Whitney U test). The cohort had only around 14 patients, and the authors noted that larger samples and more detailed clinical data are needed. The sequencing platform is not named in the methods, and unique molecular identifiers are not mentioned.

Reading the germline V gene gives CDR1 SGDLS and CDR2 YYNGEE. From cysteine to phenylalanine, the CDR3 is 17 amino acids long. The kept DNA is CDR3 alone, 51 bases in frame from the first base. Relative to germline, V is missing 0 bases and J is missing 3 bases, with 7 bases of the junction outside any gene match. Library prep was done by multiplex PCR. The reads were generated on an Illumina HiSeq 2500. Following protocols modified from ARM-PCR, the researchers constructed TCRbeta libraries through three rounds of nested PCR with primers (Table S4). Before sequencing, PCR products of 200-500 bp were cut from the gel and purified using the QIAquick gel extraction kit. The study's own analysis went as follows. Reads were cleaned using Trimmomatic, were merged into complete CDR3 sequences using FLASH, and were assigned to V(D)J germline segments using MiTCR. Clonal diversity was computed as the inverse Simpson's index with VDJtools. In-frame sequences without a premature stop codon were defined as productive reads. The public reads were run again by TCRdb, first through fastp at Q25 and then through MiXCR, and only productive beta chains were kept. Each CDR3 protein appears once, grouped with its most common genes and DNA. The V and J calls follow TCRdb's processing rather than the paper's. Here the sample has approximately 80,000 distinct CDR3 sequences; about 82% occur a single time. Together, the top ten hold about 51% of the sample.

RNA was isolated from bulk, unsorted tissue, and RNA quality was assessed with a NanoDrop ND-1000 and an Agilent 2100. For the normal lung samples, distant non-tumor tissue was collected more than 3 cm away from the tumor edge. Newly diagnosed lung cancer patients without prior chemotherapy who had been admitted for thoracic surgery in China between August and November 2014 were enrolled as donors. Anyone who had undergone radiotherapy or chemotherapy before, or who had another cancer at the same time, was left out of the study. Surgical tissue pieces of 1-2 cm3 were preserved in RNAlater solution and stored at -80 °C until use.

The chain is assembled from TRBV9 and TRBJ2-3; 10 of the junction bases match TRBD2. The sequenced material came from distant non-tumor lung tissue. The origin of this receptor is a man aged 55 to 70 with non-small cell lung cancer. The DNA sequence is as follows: TGTGCCAGCAGCGTAGAGAGCGGGAGGGCTGCGACAGATACGCAGTATTTT. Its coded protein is CASSVESGRAATDTQYF.